A selection of T cell receptor beta chains follows, all from one sample in a study of blood T cell repertoires in COVID-19. Repertoires were generated with immunoSEQ multiplex PCR, while TCRdb's copy carries only in-frame clones and drops some. In the table there are a few hundred thousand clones, approximately 80% of which are singletons. Material: PBMCs or T cells enriched from blood (not recorded which). These receptors originate from a man in his forties who had recovered from COVID-19. CDR3s include the opening cysteine and the closing phenylalanine or tryptophan. The order of the fields is V gene, J gene, clone size, D gene, CDR3 protein, CDR3 DNA. The D gene is left open where the match is weak. Size tells how often a clone was seen (once, few, many) or the class of an expanded clone, and some rows leave it out.

v_call: TRBV7-9; j_call: TRBJ2-7; clone_size: NA; d_call: TRBD1; cdr3_aa: CASRRTGEQYF; cdr3_nt: TGTGCCAGCAGAAGGACAGGCGAGCAGTACTTC
v_call: TRBV9; j_call: TRBJ2-1; clone_size: NA; d_call: TRBD2; cdr3_aa: CASSVGGGSYNEQFF; cdr3_nt: TGTGCCAGCAGCGTAGGCGGGGGGAGTTACAATGAGCAGTTCTTC
v_call: TRBV5-6; j_call: TRBJ1-5; clone_size: NA; d_call: NA; cdr3_aa: CASSLSPPQGSSNQPQHF; cdr3_nt: TGTGCCAGCAGCTTGTCGCCGCCCCAGGGTAGCAGCAATCAGCCCCAGCATTTT
v_call: TRBV24-1; j_call: TRBJ1-5; clone_size: few; d_call: TRBD1; cdr3_aa: CATSDLSISLPGTENQPQHF; cdr3_nt: TGTGCCACCAGTGATTTGAGTATCTCATTGCCGGGGACAGAAAATCAGCCCCAGCATTTT
v_call: TRBV2; j_call: TRBJ2-3; clone_size: NA; d_call: NA; cdr3_aa: CASIRGGPGDTQYF; cdr3_nt: TGTGCCAGCATTAGGGGCGGCCCGGGAGATACGCAGTATTTT
v_call: TRBV27; j_call: TRBJ1-2; clone_size: NA; d_call: NA; cdr3_aa: CASSLWGENGYTF; cdr3_nt: TGTGCCAGCAGTTTATGGGGGGAAAACGGCTACACCTTC
v_call: TRBV7-9; j_call: TRBJ1-1; clone_size: NA; d_call: TRBD1; cdr3_aa: CASSLNTGVGEAFF; cdr3_nt: TGTGCCAGCAGCTTAAATACAGGGGTCGGTGAAGCTTTCTTT
v_call: TRBV12-3/TRBV12-4; j_call: TRBJ1-4; clone_size: once; d_call: NA; cdr3_aa: CASSYSLEKLFF; cdr3_nt: TGTGCCAGCAGTTATAGCTTAGAAAAACTGTTTTTT
v_call: TRBV7-2; j_call: TRBJ2-1; clone_size: NA; d_call: NA; cdr3_aa: CASRSGTIERGEQFF; cdr3_nt: TGTGCCAGCAGGTCCGGGACTATCGAGAGGGGGGAGCAGTTCTTC
v_call: TRBV15; j_call: TRBJ1-1; clone_size: NA; d_call: NA; cdr3_aa: CATSRDRGMASEAFF; cdr3_nt: TGTGCCACCAGCAGAGACAGGGGTATGGCGTCTGAAGCTTTCTTT
v_call: TRBV24-1; j_call: TRBJ2-3; clone_size: NA; d_call: NA; cdr3_aa: CATSGGSTDTQYF; cdr3_nt: TGTGCCACCAGTGGAGGTAGCACAGATACGCAGTATTTT
v_call: TRBV25-1; j_call: TRBJ1-1; clone_size: NA; d_call: NA; cdr3_aa: CASKEGVGRTEAFF; cdr3_nt: TGTGCCAGCAAGGAAGGCGTCGGGAGGACTGAAGCTTTCTTT
v_call: TRBV6-6; j_call: TRBJ1-1; clone_size: NA; d_call: NA; cdr3_aa: CASSSKYRAFF; cdr3_nt: TGTGCCAGCAGTTCGAAATACAGGGCTTTCTTT